Sequencing of this T cell receptor beta chain was carried out in a study of T cells in women clearing cervical HPV infection. Across the whole study: Controls gave blood once infection was undetectable; cases at lesion identification.

The assay was immunoSEQ multiplex PCR, and TCRdb's table has in-frame clones only and misses some. The sample data list tens of thousands of clones. Remarks on this clone: The antigen remains undetermined. Read coverage stops 3 residues before the CDR3 terminus; the germline J gene supplies the remainder.

Germline V gives CDR1 SGHDN, CDR2 FVKESK. The trim removed 0 bases at V and 8 bases at J, leaving 5 bases unmatched. This CDR3 has 16 amino acids. Study findings and constraints: CIN3+ cases had significantly higher TCR repertoire richness than controls, but evenness did not differ. Cases and controls were distinguished at AUC just under 0.85 by richness and V genes. Controls had more TRBV6-7 (approximately 0.16%) than cases (around 0.11%).

What was sequenced was blood buffy coat. J is TRBJ1-6 and V is TRBV14; 9 nucleotides align to TRBD1. This TCR derives from a woman between 18 and 69 years old with a cervical HPV16 infection that either progressed to CIN3+ or cleared (not recorded which). The CDR3 bases that were read are TGTGCCAGCAGCCAAGAAGAGGGACAGGGATATTCACCC. Translating it yields CASSQEEGQGYSP. The full-length CDR3 reads as CASSQEEGQGYSPLHF.